What follows are 26 T cell receptor beta chains derived from one specimen sequenced in a study of tissue T cells after allogeneic stem cell transplantation. Here immunoSEQ multiplex PCR was the method, and the copy in TCRdb shows in-frame clones only, minus some. The table shows 950 to 1,200 clones, with under 60% occurring only once. This sample's time point: mouse harvest day 7 after allogeneic transplant. Mouse grafts combined 10^7 T-cell-depleted bone marrow cells with 10^6 splenic CD5+ T cells. Material: liver tissue. These receptors were collected from a female BALB/c mouse given C57BL/6 T cells with graft-versus-host disease after an allogeneic hematopoietic cell transplant.

Note on this clone: Gene names and germline refer to mouse. This chain's CDR3 is CASGELGGNTLYF. CDR3 DNA, as far as it was read: TGTGCCAGCGGTGAACTGGGGGGGAACACCTTGTAC. V is TRBV13-2 and J is TRBJ2-4, with TRBD2 matching 10 bases. Read sequence stops 1 residue before the CDR3 end, and the germline J gene provides the missing end. J lost 6 bases, V lost 2 bases, and 0 bases had no gene match. Germline V gives CDR1 NNHNN, CDR2 SYGAGS (reference sequence). The CDR3 sequence is 13 residues long.

On this clone itself: Germline and genes here are mouse. The CDR3 is cut off 1 residue early in the read; its end comes from the germline J gene. The rearrangement uses TRBV29 and TRBJ1-4; 8 bases fit TRBD1. CDR3 length: 15 amino acids. V shed 5 bases, J shed 0 bases, and the junction held 2 bases outside the gene matches. Looked up from germline, CDR1 is MSHET and CDR2 is SYDVDS. The chain's CDR3 is CASSPDRVSNERLFF. CDR3 DNA (partial): TGTGCTAGCAGTCCGGACAGGGTTTCCAACGAAAGATTATTT.

There are a few counts of this clone. Gene and germline names: mouse. The observed sequence ends 1 residue before the CDR3 terminus, with the missing tail filled in from the germline J gene. The chain uses TRBV3 and TRBJ2-7; TRBD1 is a possible D gene (6 bases). Trimming stripped 2 bases from V and 0 bases from J, with 8 bases between. The CDR3 length is 14 residues. Germline values: CDR1 SNHLY, CDR2 FYNGKV (reference sequence). The sequenced CDR3 bases are TGTGCCAGCAGCTTACAGGGGAGCTCCTATGAACAGTAC. Its translation: CASSLQGSSYEQY. The whole CDR3 reads CASSLQGSSYEQYF.

As to this clone: The genes are named according to mouse. The read gets to within 1 residue of the CDR3 end, and the germline J gene fills in the rest. This chain connects TRBV29 to TRBJ1-1; the D gene is possibly TRBD1 (5 bases). Germline V gives CDR1 MSHET, CDR2 SYDVDS. Trimming shortened V by 4 bases and J by 0 bases, and 6 bases separated the two germline ends. The CDR3 has 13 residues. The covered CDR3 bases are TGTGCTAGCAGTTCGGGACAGAACACAGAAGTCTTC. It codes for CASSSGQNTEVF. The whole CDR3 is CASSSGQNTEVFF. Full variable domain (outside the CDR3, taken from reference TRBV29 and TRBJ1-1): DMKVTQMPRYLIKRMGENVLLECGQDMSHETMYWYRQDPGLGLQLIYISYDVDSNSEGDIPKGYRVSRKKREHFSLILDSAKTNQTSVYFCASSSGQNTEVFFGKGTRLTVV.

This clone was picked up a small number of times. These gene names are mouse names. Coverage ceases 1 residue before the CDR3 finishes, and the germline J gene fills in the end. V and J are TRBV13-2 and TRBJ1-2; D is unresolved. The CDR3 runs to 13 residues. The V and J ends lost 1 base and 4 bases respectively, with 8 bases between them. CDR1 is NNHNN, CDR2 SYGAGS, per germline (reference sequence). The CDR3 loop is CASGDWGGSDYTF. The DNA read from the CDR3 is TGTGCCAGCGGTGATTGGGGTGGCTCCGACTACACC.

Comments on this clone: Genes and germline are mouse. Coverage ceases 1 residue before the CDR3 finishes, and the germline J gene fills in the end. The rearrangement links TRBV23 to TRBJ2-5; the D call in the table, TRBD2, was not verified against the DNA. Germline-derived CDR1 and CDR2 are KGHTA and FQNQQP. This CDR3 region has 15 residues. The CDR3 region is CSSSQSEGGPDTQYF. Partial CDR3 DNA: TGCTCCAGCAGTCAATCGGAGGGGGGGCCTGACACCCAGTAC.

As for this clone: Gene names are mouse gene names. Read data end 1 residue before the CDR3 end; the end is taken from the germline J gene. The chain links TRBV13-2 to TRBJ2-7; possibly TRBD1 or TRBD2 for D (6 bases each). This CDR3 is built from 12 residues. Trimming cost V 7 bases and J 3 bases, with 11 bases left between them. Germline V CDR1 and CDR2: NNHNN, SYGAGS (reference sequence). This CDR3 is CASRGDFYEQYF. CDR3 DNA, as far as it was read: TGTGCCAGCAGGGGGGACTTCTATGAACAGTAC.

This clone was counted a few times. Gene and germline names: mouse. The observed sequence ends 1 residue before the CDR3 terminus, with the missing tail filled in from the germline J gene. The chain joins TRBV31 to TRBJ2-7, with D uncertain. Between the trimmed V and J ends, which lost 0 bases and 3 bases, there was a span of 9 bases. Per germline, CDR1 GKSSPN and CDR2 SITVG. The CDR3 runs 13 residues. CDR3 in amino acids: CAWSLYKSYEQYF. The CDR3 bases that were read are TGTGCCTGGAGTCTATACAAAAGCTATGAACAGTAC.

This clone was seen more than once but under ten times. Gene names are the mouse ones. The sequenced fragment ends 1 residue before the CDR3 boundary, so the rest is inferred from the germline J gene. The chain carries TRBV26 and TRBJ2-7; a possible D gene is TRBD1 (6 bases). V dropped 3 bases and J dropped 0 bases, with 9 bases sitting between them. This CDR3 has 14 amino acids. The germline V gene encodes CDR1 KGHPV and CDR2 FQNQEV (reference sequence). The CDR3: CASSLGQSSYEQYF. The sequenced part of the CDR3 DNA is TGTGCCAGCAGTCTTGGACAGAGCTCCTATGAACAGTAC. Complete variable domain (other parts from reference TRBV26 and TRBJ2-7): NSKVIQTPRYLVKGQGQKAKMRCIPEKGHPVVFWYQQNKNNEFKFLINFQNQEVLQQIDMTEKRFSAECPSNSPCSLEIQSSEAGDSALYLCASSLGQSSYEQYFGPGTRLTVL.

A word on this clone: The germline and genes are mouse ones. The read terminates 1 residue before the CDR3 end, so the remaining end is supplied by the germline J gene. The rearrangement links TRBV13-1 to TRBJ2-1, with 12 nucleotides matching TRBD2. The V and J ends lost 4 bases and 5 bases, in that order; junction bases with no gene match: 4. CDR1 and CDR2 (germline): NSHNY, SYGAGN. The CDR3 runs 15 residues. CDR3 bases read: TGTGCCAGCAGTAGAGACTGGGGGGGCGATGCTGAGCAGTTC. Protein: CASSRDWGGDAEQF. The full CDR3 sequence reads CASSRDWGGDAEQFF.

Points on this clone: Gene names are the mouse ones. The sequence runs out 1 residue before the end of the CDR3; the remainder is reconstructed from the germline J gene. The chain links TRBV19 to TRBJ2-3, with 7 nucleotides matching TRBD2. Germline V gene data show CDR1 as FNHDT and CDR2 as SITEND (reference sequence). J lost 1 base, V lost 0 bases, and 5 bases had no gene match. The CDR3 sequence is 16 residues long. Partial CDR3 DNA: TGTGCCAGCAGTATAGAGGCTGGGGGAGGTGCAGAAACGCTGTAT. Protein: CASSIEAGGGAETLY. Given in full, the CDR3 is CASSIEAGGGAETLYF.

To note about this clone: Germline and genes: mouse. Sequencing ends 1 residue short of the CDR3 end; the germline J gene provides the rest. This chain links TRBV12-1 with TRBJ2-1, with 9 positions matching TRBD2. V lost 0 bases and J lost 1; bases outside the gene matches: 0. The germline V gene has CDR1 SGHSN and CDR2 HYEKVE. This CDR3 contains 15 residues. The sequenced part of the CDR3 DNA is TGTGCCAGCTCTCTCACTGGGGGGAACTATGCTGAGCAGTTC. Amino acids: CASSLTGGNYAEQF. The full CDR3 sequence reads CASSLTGGNYAEQFF.

On this clone itself: Gene names are mouse gene names. The sequence runs out 1 residue before the end of the CDR3; the remainder is reconstructed from the germline J gene. The rearrangement joins TRBV13-2 to TRBJ2-1; TRBD2 aligns across 10 bases. Germline assignment: CDR1 NNHNN and CDR2 SYGAGS (reference sequence). This CDR3 is 14 amino acids long. The V segment lost 6 bases and the J segment 7 bases; nucleotides outside the gene matches: 7. The CDR3 here is CASAAWGGGAEQFF. The CDR3 DNA, read in part, is TGTGCCAGCGCGGCCTGGGGGGGCGGGGCTGAGCAGTTC.

A note on this clone: Germline and genes: mouse. The CDR3 end is not reached by the read, which stops 1 residue before it; the germline J gene fills it in. The rearrangement links TRBV21 to TRBJ1-1; the D gene is possibly TRBD1 (6 bases). TRBV21 is designated an ORF whose function remains uncertain. CDR3 length: 15 residues. V dropped 0 bases and J dropped 5 bases, with 13 bases sitting between them. The CDR3 loop reads CASSQSRQGRTEVFF. The DNA read from the CDR3 is TGTGCTAGCAGTCAATCACGGCAGGGGAGGACAGAAGTCTTC.

This clone was seen a handful of times. Genes here carry mouse names. The CDR3 is cut off 1 residue early in the read; its end comes from the germline J gene. The chain has TRBV3 and TRBJ1-3; D unclear. CDR1 SNHLY and CDR2 FYNGKV come from the germline V gene (reference sequence). Trimming took 4 bases from V and 0 from J, leaving 7 bases between them. There are 14 residues in the CDR3. CDR3 protein: CASSSRSSGNTLYF. The sequenced CDR3 bases are TGTGCCAGCAGCTCAAGGAGTTCTGGAAATACGCTCTAT.

In the case of this clone: Mouse names are used for the genes. The CDR3 is cut off 1 residue early in the read; its end comes from the germline J gene. The chain employs TRBV26 and TRBJ2-2; 10 nucleotides line up with TRBD1. This CDR3 contains 15 residues. The germline V gene encodes CDR1 KGHPV and CDR2 FQNQEV (reference sequence). The ends lost 7 bases at V and 2 bases at J; junction bases unmatched: 4. The CDR3 region is CASIGTGANTGQLYF. Incomplete CDR3 DNA: TGTGCCAGCATCGGGACAGGGGCTAACACCGGGCAGCTCTAC.

About this clone: Gene names follow the mouse nomenclature. From the germline J gene comes the end of the CDR3, since the read stops 1 residue before it. The V gene is TRBV26, the J gene TRBJ2-1, with a weak D call TRBD1 (6 bases). The ends were cut back, 2 bases at V and 7 bases at J, with 9 bases in the middle. Germline CDR1 and CDR2: KGHPV and FQNQEV (reference sequence). This CDR3 is 13 amino acids long. CDR3 DNA, as far as it was read: TGTGCCAGCAGTCTGACAGGGAGGGCTGAGCAGTTC. Its protein is CASSLTGRAEQF. The complete CDR3 protein is CASSLTGRAEQFF.

This clone was seen a few times. Any gene name here is a mouse gene name. The CDR3 extends 1 residue past the end of the read, so its final part is completed from the germline J gene. This chain uses TRBV14 with TRBJ1-5, with D uncertain. CDR1 and CDR2 (germline): SGHDT, FRDEAV. Trimming removed 2 bases from V and 4 bases from J, with 4 bases in between. There are 12 residues in the CDR3. Incomplete CDR3 DNA: TGTGCCAGCAGTTTGCGGAACCAGGCTCCGCTT. It codes for CASSLRNQAPL. The full CDR3 protein is CASSLRNQAPLF.

Of note for this clone: The gene symbols are mouse symbols. The read ends 1 residue shy of where the CDR3 ends; the end is completed using the germline J gene. This chain uses TRBV26 with TRBJ1-1, with 9 bases identical to TRBD1. Unmatched junction bases numbered 0, after V lost 2 bases and J lost 8 bases. The CDR3 covers 12 residues. Germline V CDR1 and CDR2: KGHPV, FQNQEV (reference sequence). The CDR3 DNA, read in part, is TGTGCCAGCAGTCTGGACAGGGGGGAAGTCTTC. Translating it yields CASSLDRGEVF. The entire CDR3 protein is CASSLDRGEVFF.

With regard to this clone: Gene names and germline refer to mouse. The DNA ends 1 residue before the CDR3 does, and the rest of the CDR3 is filled in from the germline J gene. The genes are TRBV26 and TRBJ1-2, with D hard to call. The CDR3 totals 12 residues. Germline assignment: CDR1 KGHPV and CDR2 FQNQEV (reference sequence). V was trimmed by 5 bases and J by 0 bases, leaving 4 bases between them. The CDR3 DNA, read in part, is TGTGCCAGCAGTAAAGCAAACTCCGACTACACC. It translates to CASSKANSDYT. The entire CDR3 reads CASSKANSDYTF.

Regarding this clone: The gene names given are mouse names. The sequenced CDR3 bases are TGCTCCAGCAGTCAATCAGGGTTTAATTCCTATAATTCGCCCCTCTAC. Translated, it gives CSSSQSGFNSYNSPLY. The complete CDR3 reads CSSSQSGFNSYNSPLYF. J is TRBJ1-6 and V is TRBV23; the table's D gene call, TRBD1, was not cross checked with the DNA. The CDR3 end is not reached by the read, which stops 1 residue before it; the germline J gene fills it in. TRBJ1-6 is assigned to the ORF class and has an uncertain function. The CDR3 has 17 residues. Germline V gene sequence: CDR1 KGHTA, CDR2 FQNQQP.

About this clone: Here the gene names and germline are mouse. From the germline J gene comes the end of the CDR3, since the read stops 1 residue before it. This chain connects TRBV23 to TRBJ2-4; the table's TRBD1 call for D was not verified on the DNA. CDR1 KGHTA and CDR2 FQNQQP come from the germline V gene. CDR3 length: 13 amino acids. The part of the CDR3 DNA that was read is TGCTCCAGCAGTTGGGACAATCAAAACACCTTGTAC. Protein sequence: CSSSWDNQNTLY. The complete CDR3 reads CSSSWDNQNTLYF. The variable domain in full, with the rest retrieved from reference TRBV23 and TRBJ2-4, is DAAVTQKPRYLIKMKGQEAEMKCIPEKGHTAVFWYQQKQSKELKFLIYFQNQQPLDQIDMVKERFSAVCPSSSLCSLGIRTCEAEDSALYLCSSSWDNQNTLYFGAGTRLSVL.

With respect to this clone: Gene and germline names: mouse. The CDR3 is cut off 1 residue early in the read; its end comes from the germline J gene. The chain links TRBV12-1 to TRBJ1-2; D is undetermined. Trimming cost V 3 bases and J 0 bases, with 7 bases left between them. The CDR3 runs to 13 residues. The germline gives CDR1 SGHSN, CDR2 HYEKVE. CDR3 sequence reads: CASSRHPNSDYTF. The CDR3 DNA, read in part, is TGTGCCAGCTCTAGGCACCCAAACTCCGACTACACC. The variable domain in full, completed from reference TRBV12-1 and TRBJ1-2, reads DSGVVQSPRHIIKEKGGRSVLTCIPISGHSNVVWYQQTLGKELKFLIQHYEKVERDKGFLPSRFSVQQFDDYHSEMNMSALELEDSAMYFCASSRHPNSDYTFGSGTRLLVI.

Comment on this clone: Mouse germline and gene names are used. The read gets to within 1 residue of the CDR3 end, and the germline J gene fills in the rest. The chain is built from TRBV5 and TRBJ2-5; no definite D call. The length of the CDR3 is 15 residues. Germline V gene lookup returns CDR1 LGHNA and CDR2 YNLKQL (reference sequence). Trimming left V 0 bases short and J 1 base short, with 8 bases between. The covered CDR3 bases are TGTGCCAGCAGCCAAGATCCGGGGTACCAAGACACCCAGTAC. Translating it yields CASSQDPGYQDTQY. The complete CDR3 sequence is CASSQDPGYQDTQYF.

Concerning this clone itself: Mouse germline and gene names are used. The read terminates 1 residue before the CDR3 end, so the remaining end is supplied by the germline J gene. J is TRBJ1-3 and V is TRBV13-1; D unresolved. V was clipped by 5 bases and J by 0 bases, with 12 bases between them. The germline gives CDR1 NSHNY, CDR2 SYGAGN. The CDR3 has 15 residues. Here the CDR3 reads CASSPPQHSGNTLYF. The CDR3 DNA, read in part, is TGTGCCAGCAGCCCCCCCCAGCATTCTGGAAATACGCTCTAT.

On this clone: Gene labels here are mouse ones. The CDR3 here is CSSSQSGDSGNTLYF. Incomplete CDR3 DNA: TGCTCCAGCAGTCAATCGGGGGATTCTGGAAATACGCTCTAT. The rearrangement links TRBV23 to TRBJ1-3. The read ends 1 residue before the CDR3 terminus; that terminus is restored from the germline J gene. From germline, CDR1 is KGHTA and CDR2 FQNQQP. The CDR3 consists of 15 residues.